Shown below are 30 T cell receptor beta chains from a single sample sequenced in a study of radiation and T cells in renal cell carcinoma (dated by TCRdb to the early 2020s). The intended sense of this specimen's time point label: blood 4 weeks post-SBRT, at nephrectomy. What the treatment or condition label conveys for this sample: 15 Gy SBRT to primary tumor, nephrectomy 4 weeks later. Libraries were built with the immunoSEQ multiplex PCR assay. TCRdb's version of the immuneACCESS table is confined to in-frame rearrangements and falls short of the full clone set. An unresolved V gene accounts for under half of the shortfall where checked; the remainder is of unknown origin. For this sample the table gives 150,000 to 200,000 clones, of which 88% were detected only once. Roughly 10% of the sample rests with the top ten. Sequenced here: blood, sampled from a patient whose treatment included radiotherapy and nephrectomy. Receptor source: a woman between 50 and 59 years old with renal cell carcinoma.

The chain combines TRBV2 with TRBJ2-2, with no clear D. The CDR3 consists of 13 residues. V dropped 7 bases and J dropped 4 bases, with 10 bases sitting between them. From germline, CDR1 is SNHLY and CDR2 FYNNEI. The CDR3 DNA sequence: TGTGCCAGCACCCTGACGGGCACCGGGGAGCTGTTTTTT. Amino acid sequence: CASTLTGTGELFF.

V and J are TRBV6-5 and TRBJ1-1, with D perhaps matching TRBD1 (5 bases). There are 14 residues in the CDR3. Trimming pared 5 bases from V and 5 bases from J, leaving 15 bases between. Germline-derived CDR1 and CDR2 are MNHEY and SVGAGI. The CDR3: CASSLQSGATEAFF. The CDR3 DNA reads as TGTGCCAGCAGTCTACAGTCCGGGGCGACTGAAGCTTTCTTT.

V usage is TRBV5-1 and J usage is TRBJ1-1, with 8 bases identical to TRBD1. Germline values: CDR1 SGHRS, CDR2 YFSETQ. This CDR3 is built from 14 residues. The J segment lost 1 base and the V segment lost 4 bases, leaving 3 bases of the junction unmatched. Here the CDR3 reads CASSLTGENTEAFF. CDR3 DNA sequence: TGCGCCAGCAGCCTGACAGGGGAGAACACTGAAGCTTTCTTT.

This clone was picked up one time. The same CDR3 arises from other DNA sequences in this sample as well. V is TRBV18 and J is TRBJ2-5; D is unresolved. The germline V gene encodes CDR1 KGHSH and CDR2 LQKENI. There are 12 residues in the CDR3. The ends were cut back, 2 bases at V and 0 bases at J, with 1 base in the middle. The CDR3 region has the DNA TGTGCCAGCTCACCAAACCAAGAGACCCAGTACTTC. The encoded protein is CASSPNQETQYF.

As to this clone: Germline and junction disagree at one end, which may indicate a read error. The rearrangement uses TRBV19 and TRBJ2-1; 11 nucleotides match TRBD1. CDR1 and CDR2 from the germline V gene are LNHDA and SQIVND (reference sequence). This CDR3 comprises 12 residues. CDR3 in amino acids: CASSIRDRGIVF. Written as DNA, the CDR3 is TGTGCCAGTAGTATCCGGGACAGGGGGATCGTCTTC.

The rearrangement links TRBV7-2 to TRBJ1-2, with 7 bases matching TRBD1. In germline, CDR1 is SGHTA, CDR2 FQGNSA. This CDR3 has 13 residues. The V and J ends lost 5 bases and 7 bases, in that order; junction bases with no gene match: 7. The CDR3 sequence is CASSNQGVVGYTF. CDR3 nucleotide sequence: TGTGCCAGCAGCAACCAGGGGGTGGTTGGCTACACCTTC.

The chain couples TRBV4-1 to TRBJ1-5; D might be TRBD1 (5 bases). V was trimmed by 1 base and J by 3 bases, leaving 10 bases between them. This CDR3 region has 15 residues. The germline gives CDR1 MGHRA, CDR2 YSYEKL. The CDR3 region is CASSQGDRPNQPQHF. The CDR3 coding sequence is TGCGCCAGCAGCCAAGGTGACAGACCCAATCAGCCCCAGCATTTT.

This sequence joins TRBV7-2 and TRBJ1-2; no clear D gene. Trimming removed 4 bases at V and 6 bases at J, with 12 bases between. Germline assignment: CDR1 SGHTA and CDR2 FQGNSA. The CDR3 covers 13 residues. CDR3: CASSSEHLNGYTF. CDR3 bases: TGTGCCAGCAGCTCTGAACACCTAAATGGCTACACCTTC.

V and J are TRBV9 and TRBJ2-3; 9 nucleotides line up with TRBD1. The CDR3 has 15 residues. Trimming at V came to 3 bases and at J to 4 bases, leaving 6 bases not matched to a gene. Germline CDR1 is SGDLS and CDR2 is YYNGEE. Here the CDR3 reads CASSGQGVIADTQYF. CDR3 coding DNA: TGTGCCAGCAGCGGACAGGGGGTTATAGCAGATACGCAGTATTTT.

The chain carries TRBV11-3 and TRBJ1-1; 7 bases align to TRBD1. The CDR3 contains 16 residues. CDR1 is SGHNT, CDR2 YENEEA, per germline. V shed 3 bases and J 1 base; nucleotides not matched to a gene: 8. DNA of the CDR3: TGTGCCAGCAGCTTGGATGGAAGACAGGGGAACACTGAAGCTTTCTTT. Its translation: CASSLDGRQGNTEAFF.

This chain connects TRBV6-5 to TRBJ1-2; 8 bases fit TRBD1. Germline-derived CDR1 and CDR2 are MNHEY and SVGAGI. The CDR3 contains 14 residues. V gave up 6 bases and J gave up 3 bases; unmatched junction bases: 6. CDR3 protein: CASRFGQGHYGYTF. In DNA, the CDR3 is TGTGCCAGCAGATTCGGACAGGGCCACTATGGCTACACCTTC.

The CDR3 region has the DNA TGTGCCATCAGTGAGTCGGGCGCGGGGACCTACAATGAGCAGTTCTTC. Translation: CAISESGAGTYNEQFF. This sequence joins TRBV10-3 and TRBJ2-1, with a weak D call TRBD2 (6 bases). The CDR3 is 16 residues long. Germline V lookup: CDR1 ENHRY, CDR2 SYGVKD. Deletions cut 0 bases from V and 2 bases from J, with 11 bases between.

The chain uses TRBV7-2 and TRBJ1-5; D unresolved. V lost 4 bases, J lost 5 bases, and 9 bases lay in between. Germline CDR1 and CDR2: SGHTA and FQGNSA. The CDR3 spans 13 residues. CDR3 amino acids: CASSSRADQPQHF. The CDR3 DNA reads TGTGCCAGCAGCTCTAGGGCTGATCAGCCCCAGCATTTT.

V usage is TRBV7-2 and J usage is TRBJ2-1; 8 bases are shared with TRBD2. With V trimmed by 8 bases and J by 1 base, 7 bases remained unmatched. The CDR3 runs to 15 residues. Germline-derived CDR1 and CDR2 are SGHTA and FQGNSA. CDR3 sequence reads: CASGLSGGSYNEQFF. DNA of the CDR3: TGTGCCAGCGGGCTCAGCGGGGGTTCCTACAATGAGCAGTTCTTC.

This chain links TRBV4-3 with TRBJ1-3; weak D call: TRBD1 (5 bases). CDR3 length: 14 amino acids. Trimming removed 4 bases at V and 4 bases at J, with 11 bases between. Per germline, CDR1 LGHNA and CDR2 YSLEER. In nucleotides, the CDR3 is TGCGCCAGCAGCCCGACAGTCCACGGAAACACCATATATTTT. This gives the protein CASSPTVHGNTIYF.

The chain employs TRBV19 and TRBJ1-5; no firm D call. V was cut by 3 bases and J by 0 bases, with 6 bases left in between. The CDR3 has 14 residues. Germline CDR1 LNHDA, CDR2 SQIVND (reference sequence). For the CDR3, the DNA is TGTGCCAGTAGTATCCACGGTAGCAATCAGCCCCAGCATTTT. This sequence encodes CASSIHGSNQPQHF. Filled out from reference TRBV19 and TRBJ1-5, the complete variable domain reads DGGITQSPKYLFRKEGQNVTLSCEQNLNHDAMYWYRQDPGQGLRLIYYSQIVNDFQKGDIAEGYSVSREKKESFPLTVTSAQKNPTAFYLCASSIHGSNQPQHFGDGTRLSIL.

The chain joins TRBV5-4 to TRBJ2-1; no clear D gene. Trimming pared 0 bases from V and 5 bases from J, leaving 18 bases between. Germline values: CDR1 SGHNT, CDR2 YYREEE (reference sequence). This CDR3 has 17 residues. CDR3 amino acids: CASSLALGTSPHNEQFF. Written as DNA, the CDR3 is TGTGCCAGCAGCTTGGCCTTGGGTACCTCCCCCCACAATGAGCAGTTCTTC.

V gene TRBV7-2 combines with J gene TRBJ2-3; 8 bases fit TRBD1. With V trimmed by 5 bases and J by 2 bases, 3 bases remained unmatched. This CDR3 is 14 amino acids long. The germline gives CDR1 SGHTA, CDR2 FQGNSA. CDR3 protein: CASSRDRTTDTQYF. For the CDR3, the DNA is TGTGCCAGCAGCCGGGACAGGACCACAGATACGCAGTATTTT.

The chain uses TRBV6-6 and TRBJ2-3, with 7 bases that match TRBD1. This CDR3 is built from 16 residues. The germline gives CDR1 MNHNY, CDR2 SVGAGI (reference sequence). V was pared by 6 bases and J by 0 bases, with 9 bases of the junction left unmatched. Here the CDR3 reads CASSGTDKTSTDTQYF. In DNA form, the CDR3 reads TGTGCCAGCAGCGGGACAGATAAGACTAGCACAGATACGCAGTATTTT.

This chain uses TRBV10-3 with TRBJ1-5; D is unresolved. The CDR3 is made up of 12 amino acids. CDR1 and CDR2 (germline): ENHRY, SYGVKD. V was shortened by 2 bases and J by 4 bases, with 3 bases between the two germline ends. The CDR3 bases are TGTGCCATCAGTGAGAGGAATCAGCCCCAGCATTTT. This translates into CAISERNQPQHF.

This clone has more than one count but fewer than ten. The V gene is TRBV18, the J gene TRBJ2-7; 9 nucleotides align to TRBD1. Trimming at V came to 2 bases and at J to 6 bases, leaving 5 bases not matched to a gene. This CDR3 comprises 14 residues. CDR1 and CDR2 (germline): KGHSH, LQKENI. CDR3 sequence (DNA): TGTGCCAGCTCACCAGAAGGACAGGGGCGCGAGCAGTACTTC. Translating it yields CASSPEGQGREQYF.

CDR3 DNA: TGTGCCAGCACCGTGGACAGAAAGGGGTATGGCTACACCTTC. It specifies CASTVDRKGYGYTF. The chain combines TRBV11-1 with TRBJ1-2; a weak D match, TRBD1 (6 bases). Trimming removed 7 bases from V and 5 bases from J, with 17 bases in between. Germline CDR1 SGHAT, CDR2 FQDESV (reference sequence). This CDR3 contains 14 residues.

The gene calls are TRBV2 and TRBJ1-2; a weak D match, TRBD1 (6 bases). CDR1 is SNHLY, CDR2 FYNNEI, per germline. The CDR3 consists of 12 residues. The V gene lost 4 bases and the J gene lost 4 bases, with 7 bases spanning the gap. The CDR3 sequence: CASSAGVYGYTF. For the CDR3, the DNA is TGTGCCAGCAGTGCAGGGGTCTATGGCTACACCTTC.

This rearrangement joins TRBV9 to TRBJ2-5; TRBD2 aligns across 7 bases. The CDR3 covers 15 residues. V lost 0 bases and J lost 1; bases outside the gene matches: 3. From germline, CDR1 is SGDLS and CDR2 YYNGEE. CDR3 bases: TGTGCCAGCAGCGTAGGCCTAGCGGTCCAAGAGACCCAGTACTTC. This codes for CASSVGLAVQETQYF.

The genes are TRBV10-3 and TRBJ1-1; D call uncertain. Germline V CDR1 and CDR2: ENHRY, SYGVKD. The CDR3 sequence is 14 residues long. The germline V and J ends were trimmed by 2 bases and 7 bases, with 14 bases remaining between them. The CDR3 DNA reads TGTGCCATCAGTGAGCAAAGGAGAAGAGATGAAGCTTTCTTT. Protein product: CAISEQRRRDEAFF.

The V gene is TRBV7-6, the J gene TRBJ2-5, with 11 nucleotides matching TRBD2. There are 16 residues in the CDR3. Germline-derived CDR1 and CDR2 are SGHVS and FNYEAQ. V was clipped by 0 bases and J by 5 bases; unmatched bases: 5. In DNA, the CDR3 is TGTGCCAGCAGCTTAGCTATAGCGGGGGGGCAGGAGACCCAGTACTTC. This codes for CASSLAIAGGQETQYF. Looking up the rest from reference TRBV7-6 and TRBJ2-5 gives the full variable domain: GAGVSQSPRYKVTKRGQDVALRCDPISGHVSLYWYRQALGQGPEFLTYFNYEAQQDKSGLPNDRFSAERPEGSISTLTIQRTEQRDSAMYRCASSLAIAGGQETQYFGPGTRLLVL.

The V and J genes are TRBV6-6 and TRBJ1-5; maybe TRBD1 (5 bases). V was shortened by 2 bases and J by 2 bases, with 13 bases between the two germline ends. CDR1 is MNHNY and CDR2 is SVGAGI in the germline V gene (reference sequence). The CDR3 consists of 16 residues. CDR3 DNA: TGTGCCAGCAGTTACGCTTGGTCCAGGGGCAATCAGCCCCAGCATTTT. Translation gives CASSYAWSRGNQPQHF.

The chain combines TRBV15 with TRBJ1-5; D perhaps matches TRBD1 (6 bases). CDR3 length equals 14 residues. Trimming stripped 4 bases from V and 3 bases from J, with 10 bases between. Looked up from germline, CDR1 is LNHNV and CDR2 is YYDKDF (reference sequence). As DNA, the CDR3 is TGTGCCACCAGCAAGTACAGGGACAATCAGCCCCAGCATTTT. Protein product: CATSKYRDNQPQHF.

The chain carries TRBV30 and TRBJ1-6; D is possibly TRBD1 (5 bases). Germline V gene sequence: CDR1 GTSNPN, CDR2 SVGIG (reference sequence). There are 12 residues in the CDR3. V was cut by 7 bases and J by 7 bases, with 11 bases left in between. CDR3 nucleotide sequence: TGTGCCTCGACAGTAGGAAATTCACCCCTCCACTTT. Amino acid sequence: CASTVGNSPLHF.

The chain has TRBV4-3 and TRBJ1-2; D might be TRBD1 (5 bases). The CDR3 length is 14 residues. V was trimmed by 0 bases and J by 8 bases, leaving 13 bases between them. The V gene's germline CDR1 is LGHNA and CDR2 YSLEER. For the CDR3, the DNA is TGCGCCAGCAGCCAAGATCGGGACGTCGGGGGCTACACCTTC. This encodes CASSQDRDVGGYTF.